The 25 T cell receptor beta chains presented below share a single source sample, sequenced in a study of blood T cell repertoires in COVID-19 (dated by TCRdb to about 2020). Library creation used the immunoSEQ multiplex PCR assay. TCRdb stores this immuneACCESS table with in-frame sequences only. Part of the clones is absent; in the studies checked, under half of the shortfall reflects unresolved V genes, and no reason is known for the rest. The sample records roughly 300,000 clones, almost 85% of which are singletons. The top ten clonotypes cover 7.2% of the sample. Input material: peripheral blood. The origin of the receptors is a human donor in a cohort sampled during active COVID-19.

The V and J genes are TRBV29-1 and TRBJ1-1; no firm D call. The CDR3 has 13 residues. V gave up 1 base and J gave up 0 bases, with 6 bases separating them. The germline CDR1 and CDR2 sequences are SQVTM and ANQGSEA. The CDR3 DNA reads as TGCAGCGTTGAAGGGCAGATGAACACTGAAGCTTTCTTT. It encodes CSVEGQMNTEAFF.

The CDR3 nucleotides are TGTGCCAGCAGTTCTGGGACAGGGGGGCAGCCCCAGCATTTT. Amino acids: CASSSGTGGQPQHF. The chain carries TRBV27 and TRBJ1-5; 11 nucleotides agree with TRBD1. After removal of 4 bases from V and 7 bases from J, the junction contained 3 bases not matched to a gene. Germline lookup yields CDR1 MNHEY and CDR2 SMNVEV (reference sequence). This CDR3 is built from 14 residues.

This clone was seen just once. The rearrangement links TRBV6-4 to TRBJ1-6, with D possibly matching TRBD1 (5 bases). Germline CDR1 MRHNA, CDR2 SNTAGT. This CDR3 is built from 15 residues. The V end lost 0 bases, the J end lost 8 bases, and 11 bases lay between the germline ends. Here the CDR3 DNA reads TGTGCCAGCAGTGACTCGGGGGGTATGGATTCACCCCTCCACTTT. This translates into CASSDSGGMDSPLHF.

The V gene is TRBV30, the J gene TRBJ1-3, with TRBD1 matching 7 bases. Germline values: CDR1 GTSNPN, CDR2 SVGIG (reference sequence). V shed 0 bases, J shed 0 bases, and the junction held 2 bases outside the gene matches. The CDR3 spans 15 residues. DNA of the CDR3: TGTGCCTGGAGTGTACAGGGGAGCTCTGGAAACACCATATATTTT. Translating it yields CAWSVQGSSGNTIYF.

The gene calls are TRBV5-4 and TRBJ1-1, with no clear D. V lost 0 bases, J lost 4 bases, and 10 bases lay in between. Germline assignment: CDR1 SGHNT and CDR2 YYREEE (reference sequence). CDR3 length: 14 amino acids. The CDR3 DNA is TGTGCCAGCAGCTTGGGAGGGTTCGGCACTGAAGCTTTCTTT. Translation: CASSLGGFGTEAFF.

The chain uses TRBV7-9 and TRBJ1-1, with TRBD1 as a possible D gene (5 bases). Germline assignment: CDR1 SEHNR and CDR2 FQNEAQ (reference sequence). The CDR3 spans 16 residues. Trimming removed 2 bases from V and 4 bases from J, with 17 bases in between. In DNA form, the CDR3 reads TGTGCCAGCAGCTTATTCCAGGGAATTTTGAGCACTGAAGCTTTCTTT. Protein sequence: CASSLFQGILSTEAFF.

DNA for the CDR3: TGTGCCAGCAGCAAGCGGCTGCCTAACTATGGCTACACCTTC. Its protein product is CASSKRLPNYGYTF. The chain combines TRBV21-1 with TRBJ1-2. TRBV21-1 is listed as a pseudogene. The CDR3 length is 14 residues.

The chain has TRBV27 and TRBJ2-3, with 8 positions matching TRBD2. Germline V CDR1 and CDR2: MNHEY, SMNVEV (reference sequence). The J segment lost 5 bases and the V segment lost 1 base, leaving 8 bases of the junction unmatched. The CDR3 is 16 amino acids. As DNA, the CDR3 is TGTGCCAGCAGTTTATTGTCTAGTCGGGGGGGAGATACGCAGTATTTT. It translates to CASSLLSSRGGDTQYF.

The chain is built from TRBV12-3 or TRBV12-4 and TRBJ1-1; D might be TRBD1 (5 bases). Trimming shortened V by 4 bases and J by 1 base, and 7 bases separated the two germline ends. This CDR3 spans 13 amino acids. CDR3 DNA sequence: TGTGCCAGCAGTTGGAGGGGGAACACTGAAGCTTTCTTT. This translates into CASSWRGNTEAFF.

The CDR3 DNA sequence: TGTGCCAGTAGTATATCACTGGCCTACGAGCAGTACTTC. Translated: CASSISLAYEQYF. V gene TRBV19 combines with J gene TRBJ2-7; no clear D gene. With 2 bases removed from V and 2 bases from J, the gap between germline ends came to 7 bases. CDR1 is LNHDA and CDR2 is SQIVND in the germline V gene (reference sequence). The CDR3 runs 13 residues.

The chain joins TRBV14 to TRBJ2-7, with 9 bases lining up with TRBD1. With V trimmed by 2 bases and J by 3 bases, 2 bases remained unmatched. This CDR3 spans 14 amino acids. Germline CDR1 SGHDN, CDR2 FVKESK. The CDR3 DNA is TGTGCCAGCAGCCAAACAGGGGGCCGCTACGAGCAGTACTTC. Protein: CASSQTGGRYEQYF.

The rearrangement uses TRBV19 and TRBJ1-2; 8 positions match TRBD1. In germline, CDR1 is LNHDA, CDR2 SQIVND (reference sequence). This CDR3 contains 16 residues. The trim removed 7 bases at V and 1 base at J, leaving 11 bases unmatched. The CDR3 DNA sequence: TGTGCCAGTACCGTGACCGGGACAGGCTATAACTATGGCTACACCTTC. Protein product: CASTVTGTGYNYGYTF.

This chain connects TRBV3-1 (or the pseudogene TRBV3-2) to TRBJ1-1; D call uncertain. Trimming removed 1 base at V and 0 bases at J, with 6 bases between. Germline V lookup: CDR1 LGHDT, CDR2 YNNKEL (reference sequence). The CDR3 has 14 amino acids. CDR3 bases: TGTGCCAGCAGCCAAGGGGAGGTGAACACTGAAGCTTTCTTT. Amino acids: CASSQGEVNTEAFF.

The V and J genes are TRBV6-5 and TRBJ2-2; 8 bases agree with TRBD2. The CDR3 contains 15 residues. Germline trimming cut 5 bases from V and 7 bases from J; bases unmatched to any gene: 9. The germline V gene encodes CDR1 MNHEY and CDR2 SVGAGI. CDR3 in DNA: TGTGCCAGCAGTCGGGGGGGGCCGCTCGGCGGGGAGCTGTTTTTT. This codes for CASSRGGPLGGELFF.

For the CDR3, the DNA is TGCGCCAGCAGAACGTTCAGCTCTGGAAACACCATATATTTT. Translated, it gives CASRTFSSGNTIYF. The rearrangement links TRBV5-1 to TRBJ1-3; D is unresolved. The V and J ends lost 5 bases and 0 bases respectively, with 9 bases between them. The germline V gene has CDR1 SGHRS and CDR2 YFSETQ. The CDR3 extends over 14 amino acids.

The V call is TRBV29-1, the J call TRBJ1-2; TRBD1 matches at 12 bases. This CDR3 is 15 amino acids long. V lost 6 bases and J lost 1; bases outside the gene matches: 6. Germline loops: CDR1 SQVTM, CDR2 ANQGSEA. This CDR3 is CSVRDRGQYNYGYTF. The CDR3 nucleotides are TGCAGCGTGCGGGACAGGGGGCAATATAACTATGGCTACACCTTC.

This chain uses TRBV6-5 with TRBJ1-1; D is ambiguous. Germline loops: CDR1 MNHEY, CDR2 SVGAGI. Between the trimmed V and J ends, which lost 6 bases and 3 bases, there was a span of 11 bases. This CDR3 has 13 residues. Here the CDR3 DNA reads TGTGCCAGCAGCCCCGTTCCGGACACTGAAGCTTTCTTT. This gives the protein CASSPVPDTEAFF.

V usage is TRBV5-8 and J usage is TRBJ2-7; 9 positions match TRBD1. Germline CDR1 reads SGHTS; CDR2 reads YDEGEE. The trim removed 4 bases at V and 3 bases at J, leaving 11 bases unmatched. CDR3 length: 16 amino acids. The CDR3 here is CASSGPRDRVSYEQYF. The CDR3 coding sequence is TGTGCCAGCAGCGGTCCTCGGGACAGGGTGAGCTACGAGCAGTACTTC.

The J gene is TRBJ1-1, the V gene TRBV7-9; no firm D call. This CDR3 spans 14 amino acids. V lost 3 bases and J lost 1, with 9 bases in between. The germline CDR1 and CDR2 sequences are SEHNR and FQNEAQ (reference sequence). The CDR3 loop reads CASSFLSGNTEAFF. The CDR3 nucleotides read TGTGCCAGCAGCTTTTTGTCAGGGAACACTGAAGCTTTCTTT.

The rearrangement joins TRBV30 to TRBJ2-3; tentatively, D is TRBD2 (7 bases). Trimming shortened V by 7 bases and J by 4 bases, and 18 bases separated the two germline ends. Germline V lookup: CDR1 GTSNPN, CDR2 SVGIG (reference sequence). This CDR3 comprises 14 residues. This chain's CDR3 is CALGGAGLSDTQYF. The CDR3, as DNA: TGTGCCTTGGGGGGGGCAGGGCTCTCAGATACGCAGTATTTT. The complete variable domain, with remaining parts taken from reference TRBV30 and TRBJ2-3, reads SQTIHQWPATLVQPVGSPLSLECTVEGTSNPNLYWYRQAAGRGLQLLFYSVGIGQISSEVPQNLSASRPQDRQFILSSKKLLLSDSGFYLCALGGAGLSDTQYFGPGTRLTVL.

The V and J genes are TRBV19 and TRBJ1-2; D not certain. CDR1 and CDR2 from the germline V gene are LNHDA and SQIVND (reference sequence). The CDR3 is 11 residues long. Trimming removed 7 bases at V and 4 bases at J, with 7 bases between. CDR3 region: CASTGRYGYTF. The CDR3 nucleotides are TGTGCCAGTACGGGTCGCTATGGCTACACCTTC.

V and J are TRBV11-2 and TRBJ2-7; maybe TRBD1 (6 bases). This CDR3 is 14 amino acids long. V was pared by 5 bases and J by 1 base, with 12 bases between. Germline CDR1 SGHAT, CDR2 FQNNGV. The CDR3 DNA sequence: TGTGCCAGCAGCGCCCGGACAGTTTCCTACGAGCAGTACTTC. Protein product: CASSARTVSYEQYF.

V usage is TRBV12-3 or TRBV12-4 and J usage is TRBJ1-2; D remains ambiguous. V was trimmed by 5 bases and J by 4 bases, leaving 8 bases between them. The CDR3 extends over 12 amino acids. The CDR3 bases are TGTGCCAGCAGTCGTATTTTCTATGGCTACACCTTC. This codes for CASSRIFYGYTF.

This chain connects TRBV7-3 to TRBJ1-2, with 7 bases that match TRBD1. Germline CDR1 reads SGHTA; CDR2 reads FQGTGA. The CDR3 totals 13 residues. J gave up 5 bases and V 4 bases, and 4 bases lay outside the gene matches. The CDR3 DNA is TGTGCCAGCAGCTCCGGGACAGAGTATGGCTACACCTTC. Translation: CASSSGTEYGYTF.

The chain carries TRBV2 and TRBJ1-5; D unresolved. This CDR3 comprises 12 residues. V lost 4 bases to trimming and J lost 6 bases, with 7 bases between them. Germline V gene data show CDR1 as SNHLY and CDR2 as FYNNEI. DNA of the CDR3: TGTGCCAGCAGTGGCGGAGTTCAGCCCCAGCATTTT. Translated: CASSGGVQPQHF.